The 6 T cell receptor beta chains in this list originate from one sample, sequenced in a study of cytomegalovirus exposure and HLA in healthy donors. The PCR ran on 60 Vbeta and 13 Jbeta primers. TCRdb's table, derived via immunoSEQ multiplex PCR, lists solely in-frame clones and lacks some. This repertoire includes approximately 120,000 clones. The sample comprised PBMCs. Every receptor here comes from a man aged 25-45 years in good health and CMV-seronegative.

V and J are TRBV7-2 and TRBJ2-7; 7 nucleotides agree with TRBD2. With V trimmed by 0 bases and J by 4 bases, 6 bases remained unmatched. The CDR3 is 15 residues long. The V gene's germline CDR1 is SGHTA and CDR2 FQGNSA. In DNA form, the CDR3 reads TGTGCCAGCAGCTTAGCGGGTGGGGGAGGGTACGAGCAGTACTTC. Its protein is CASSLAGGGGYEQYF.

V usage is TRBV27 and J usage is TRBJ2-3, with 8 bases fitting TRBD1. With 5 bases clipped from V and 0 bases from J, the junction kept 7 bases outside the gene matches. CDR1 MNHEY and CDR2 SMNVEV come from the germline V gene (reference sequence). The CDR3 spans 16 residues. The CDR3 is CASSLTGEWSTDTQYF. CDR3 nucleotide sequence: TGTGCCAGCAGTCTGACAGGGGAGTGGAGCACAGATACGCAGTATTTT.

This CDR3 is CASSSASGIDEQFF. The CDR3, as DNA: TGTGCCAGCAGCTCGGCTAGCGGGATCGATGAGCAGTTCTTC. The V and J genes are TRBV5-4 and TRBJ2-1, with TRBD2 identical over 9 bases. From germline, CDR1 is SGHNT and CDR2 YYREEE (reference sequence). CDR3 length: 14 residues. V lost 3 bases to trimming and J lost 8 bases; unmatched junction nucleotides: 6.

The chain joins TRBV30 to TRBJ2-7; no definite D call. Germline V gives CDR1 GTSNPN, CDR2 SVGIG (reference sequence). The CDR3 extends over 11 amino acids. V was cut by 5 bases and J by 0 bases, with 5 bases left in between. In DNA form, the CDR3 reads TGTGCCTGGGCGGACTCCTACGAGCAGTACTTC. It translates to CAWADSYEQYF.

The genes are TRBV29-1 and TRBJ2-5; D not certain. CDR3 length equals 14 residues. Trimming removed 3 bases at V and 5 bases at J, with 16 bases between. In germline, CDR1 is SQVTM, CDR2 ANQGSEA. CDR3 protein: CSVERAISPETQYF. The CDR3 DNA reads TGCAGCGTTGAGAGAGCGATATCTCCTGAGACCCAGTACTTC.

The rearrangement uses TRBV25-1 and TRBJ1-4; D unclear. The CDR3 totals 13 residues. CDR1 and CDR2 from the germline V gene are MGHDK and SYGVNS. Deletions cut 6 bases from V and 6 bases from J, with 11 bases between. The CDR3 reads CASSLASDEKLFF. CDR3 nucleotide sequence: TGTGCCAGCAGCCTTGCATCGGATGAAAAACTGTTTTTT.